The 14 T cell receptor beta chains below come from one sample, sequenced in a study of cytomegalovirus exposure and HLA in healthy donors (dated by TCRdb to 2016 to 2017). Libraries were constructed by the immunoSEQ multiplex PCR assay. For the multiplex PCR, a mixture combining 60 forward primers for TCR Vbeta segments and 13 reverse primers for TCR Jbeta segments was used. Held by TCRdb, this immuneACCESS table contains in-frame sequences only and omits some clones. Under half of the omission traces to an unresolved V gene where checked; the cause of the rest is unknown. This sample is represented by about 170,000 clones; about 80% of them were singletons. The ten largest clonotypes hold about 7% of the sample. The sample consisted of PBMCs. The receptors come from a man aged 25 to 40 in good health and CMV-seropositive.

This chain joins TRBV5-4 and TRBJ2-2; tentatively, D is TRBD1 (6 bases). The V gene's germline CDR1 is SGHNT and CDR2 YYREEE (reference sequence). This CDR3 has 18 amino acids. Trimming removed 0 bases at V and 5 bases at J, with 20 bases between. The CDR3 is CASSLGVWGQSGTGELFF. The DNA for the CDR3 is TGTGCCAGCAGCTTGGGTGTGTGGGGGCAGAGCGGAACCGGGGAGCTGTTTTTT.

The CDR3 region is CASSPRDSYEQYF. In DNA form, the CDR3 reads TGTGCCAGCAGTCCCCGGGACTCCTACGAGCAGTACTTC. The gene calls are TRBV6-1 and TRBJ2-7; D perhaps matches TRBD2 (5 bases). CDR3 length equals 13 residues. V was cut by 5 bases and J by 0 bases, with 8 bases left in between. Germline V gene sequence: CDR1 MNHNS, CDR2 SASEGT.

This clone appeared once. In nucleotides, the CDR3 is TGTGCCAGCAGTCCCGGGACTAGCGGGAGTATTTATGAGCAGTACTTC. This translates into CASSPGTSGSIYEQYF. This chain uses TRBV27 with TRBJ2-5; 14 nucleotides align to TRBD2. The trim removed 5 bases at V and 11 bases at J, leaving 13 bases unmatched. Looked up from germline, CDR1 is MNHEY and CDR2 is SMNVEV (reference sequence). The CDR3 covers 16 residues.

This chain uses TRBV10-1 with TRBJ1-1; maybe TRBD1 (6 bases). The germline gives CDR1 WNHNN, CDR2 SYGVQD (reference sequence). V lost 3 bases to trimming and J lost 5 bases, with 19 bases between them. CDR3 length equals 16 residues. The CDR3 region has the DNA TGCGCCAGCAGTGACTCGACAGGAAAAAAGAAGACTGAAGCTTTCTTT. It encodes CASSDSTGKKKTEAFF.

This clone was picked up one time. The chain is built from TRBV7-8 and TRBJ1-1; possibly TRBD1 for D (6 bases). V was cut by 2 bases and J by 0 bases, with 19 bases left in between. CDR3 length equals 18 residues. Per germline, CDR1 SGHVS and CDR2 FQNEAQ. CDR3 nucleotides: TGTGCCAGCAGCTTAAGAGGGGGAGCAGAAAAGATGAACACTGAAGCTTTCTTT. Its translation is CASSLRGGAEKMNTEAFF. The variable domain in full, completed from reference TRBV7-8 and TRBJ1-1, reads GAGVSQSPRYKVAKRGQDVALRCDPISGHVSLFWYQQALGQGPEFLTYFQNEAQLDKSGLPSDRFFAERPEGSVSTLKIQRTQQEDSAVYLCASSLRGGAEKMNTEAFFGQGTRLTVV.

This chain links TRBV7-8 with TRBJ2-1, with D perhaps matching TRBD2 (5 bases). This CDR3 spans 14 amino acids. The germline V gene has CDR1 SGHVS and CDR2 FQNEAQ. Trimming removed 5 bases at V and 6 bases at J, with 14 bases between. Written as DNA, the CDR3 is TGTGCCAGCAGCCCTCAGCGGATCCCCAATGAGCAGTTCTTC. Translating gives CASSPQRIPNEQFF. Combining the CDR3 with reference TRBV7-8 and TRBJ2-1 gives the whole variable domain GAGVSQSPRYKVAKRGQDVALRCDPISGHVSLFWYQQALGQGPEFLTYFQNEAQLDKSGLPSDRFFAERPEGSVSTLKIQRTQQEDSAVYLCASSPQRIPNEQFFGPGTRLTVL.

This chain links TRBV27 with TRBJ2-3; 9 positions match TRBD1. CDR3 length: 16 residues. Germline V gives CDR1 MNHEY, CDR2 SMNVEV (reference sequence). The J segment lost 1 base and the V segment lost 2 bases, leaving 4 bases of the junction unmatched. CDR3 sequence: CASSLPRTGGTDTQYF. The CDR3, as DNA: TGTGCCAGCAGTTTACCTAGGACAGGGGGCACAGATACGCAGTATTTT.

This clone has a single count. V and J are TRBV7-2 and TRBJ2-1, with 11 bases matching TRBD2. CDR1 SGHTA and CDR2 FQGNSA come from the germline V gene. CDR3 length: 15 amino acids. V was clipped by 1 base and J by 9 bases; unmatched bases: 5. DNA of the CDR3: TGTGCCAGCAGCTTAGGGACTAGCGGGTTCCGTGAGCAGTTCTTC. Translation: CASSLGTSGFREQFF.

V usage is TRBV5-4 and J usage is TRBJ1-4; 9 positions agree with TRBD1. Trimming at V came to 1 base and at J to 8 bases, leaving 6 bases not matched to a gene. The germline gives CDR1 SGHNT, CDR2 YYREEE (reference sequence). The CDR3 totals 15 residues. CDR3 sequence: CASSLSGTGREKLFF. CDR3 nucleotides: TGTGCCAGCAGCTTGTCCGGGACAGGGAGGGAAAAACTGTTTTTT. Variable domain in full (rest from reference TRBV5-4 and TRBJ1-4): ETGVTQSPTHLIKTRGQQVTLRCSSQSGHNTVSWYQQALGQGPQFIFQYYREEENGRGNFPPRFSGLQFPNYSSELNVNALELDDSALYLCASSLSGTGREKLFFGSGTQLSVL.

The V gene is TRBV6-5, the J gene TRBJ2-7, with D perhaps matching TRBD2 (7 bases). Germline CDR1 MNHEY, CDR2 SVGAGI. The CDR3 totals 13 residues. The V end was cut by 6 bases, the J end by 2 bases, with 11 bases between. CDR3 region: CASRRGGPYEQYF. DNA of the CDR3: TGTGCCAGCAGGAGGGGGGGTCCCTACGAGCAGTACTTC.

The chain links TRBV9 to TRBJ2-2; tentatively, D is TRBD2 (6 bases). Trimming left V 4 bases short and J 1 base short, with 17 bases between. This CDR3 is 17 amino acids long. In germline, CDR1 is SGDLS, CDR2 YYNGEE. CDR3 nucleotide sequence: TGTGCCAGCAGCCGACGGGGGACCTCCGTGAACACCGGGGAGCTGTTTTTT. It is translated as CASSRRGTSVNTGELFF.

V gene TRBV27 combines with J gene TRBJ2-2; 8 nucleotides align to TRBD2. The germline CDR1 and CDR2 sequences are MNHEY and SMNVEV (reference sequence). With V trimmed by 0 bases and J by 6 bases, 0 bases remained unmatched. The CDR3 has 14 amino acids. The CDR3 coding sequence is TGTGCCAGCAGTTTATCGGGACTAGCCGGGGAGCTGTTTTTT. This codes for CASSLSGLAGELFF.

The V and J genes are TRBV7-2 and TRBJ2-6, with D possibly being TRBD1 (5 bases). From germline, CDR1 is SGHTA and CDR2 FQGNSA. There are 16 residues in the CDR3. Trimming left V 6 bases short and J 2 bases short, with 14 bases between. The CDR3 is CASRKGATTGANVLTF. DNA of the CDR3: TGTGCCAGCAGGAAAGGGGCTACCACTGGGGCCAACGTCCTGACTTTC.

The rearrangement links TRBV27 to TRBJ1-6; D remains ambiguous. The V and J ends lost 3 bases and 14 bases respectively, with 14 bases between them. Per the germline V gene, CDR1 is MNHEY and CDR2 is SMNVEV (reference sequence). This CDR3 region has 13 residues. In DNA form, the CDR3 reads TGTGCCAGCAGTTTTGCAGGCCGGGGTTCCCTCCACTTT. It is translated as CASSFAGRGSLHF.